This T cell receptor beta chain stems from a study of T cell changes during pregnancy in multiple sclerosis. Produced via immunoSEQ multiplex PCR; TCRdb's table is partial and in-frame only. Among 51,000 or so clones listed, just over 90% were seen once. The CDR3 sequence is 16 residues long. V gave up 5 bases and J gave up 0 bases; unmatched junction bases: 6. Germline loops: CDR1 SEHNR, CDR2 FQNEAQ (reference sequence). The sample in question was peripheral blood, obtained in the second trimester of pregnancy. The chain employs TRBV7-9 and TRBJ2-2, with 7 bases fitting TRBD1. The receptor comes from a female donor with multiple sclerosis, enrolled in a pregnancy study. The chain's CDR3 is CASSKQGNANTGELFF. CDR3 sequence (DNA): TGTGCCAGCAGCAAACAGGGGAACGCGAACACCGGGGAGCTGTTTTTT.